Each of the 20 T cell receptor beta chains below was sequenced from the same sample in a study of CD8+ T cells in alopecia areata. TCR sequencing used cDNA made by reverse transcription of extracted RNA. Clones were read by immunoSEQ multiplex PCR, and TCRdb kept only the in-frame ones, dropping some. This table holds about 64,000 clones, roughly two fifths found once. Sequenced: NKG2D-low CD8+ T cells sorted from blood. These receptors were taken from a human donor with alopecia areata.

Only a few counts were recorded for this clone. The chain uses TRBV29-1 and TRBJ2-7; D might be TRBD2 (6 bases). Germline V gene data show CDR1 as SQVTM and CDR2 as ANQGSEA. Trimming removed 4 bases at V and 2 bases at J, with 12 bases between. The CDR3 spans 13 residues. This CDR3 is CSVVGLPPYEQYF. The DNA of the CDR3 is TGCAGCGTTGTCGGACTACCCCCCTACGAGCAGTACTTC.

The rearrangement uses TRBV6-7 and TRBJ2-5, with D possibly being TRBD2 (6 bases). TRBV6-7 is annotated as an ORF whose role is uncertain. The CDR3 extends over 15 amino acids. V was shortened by 4 bases and J by 1 base, with 13 bases between the two germline ends. CDR3 loop: CASSSYSGVQETQYF. The CDR3 nucleotides are TGTGCCAGCAGTTCCTATAGCGGAGTCCAAGAGACCCAGTACTTC.

This chain uses TRBV10-3 with TRBJ1-1; D not certain. The CDR3 consists of 10 residues. Germline loops: CDR1 ENHRY, CDR2 SYGVKD. V gave up 10 bases and J gave up 2 bases, with 5 bases separating them. CDR3 DNA: TGTGCCACGGCTAACACTGAAGCTTTCTTT. It yields the protein CATANTEAFF.

This rearrangement joins TRBV7-8 to TRBJ2-1; 10 bases are a match to TRBD2. CDR1 SGHVS and CDR2 FQNEAQ come from the germline V gene. The length of the CDR3 is 15 residues. V shed 2 bases, J shed 7 bases, and the junction held 5 bases outside the gene matches. CDR3 nucleotides: TGTGCCAGCAGCTTAAAAGCGGGGGGGCAAAATGAGCAGTTCTTC. Protein product: CASSLKAGGQNEQFF.

The V call is TRBV5-4, the J call TRBJ2-7, with D possibly called TRBD1 or TRBD2 (5 bases each). The CDR3 consists of 13 residues. Trimming stripped 4 bases from V and 3 bases from J, with 11 bases between. Germline lookup yields CDR1 SGHNT and CDR2 YYREEE (reference sequence). The CDR3, as DNA: TGTGCCAGCAGCGTGGGACGGGGCTACGAGCAGTACTTC. Its protein is CASSVGRGYEQYF.

The chain combines TRBV6-1 with TRBJ2-1; 14 positions agree with TRBD2. Germline V lookup: CDR1 MNHNS, CDR2 SASEGT. CDR3 size: 16 residues. V dropped 2 bases and J dropped 7; count of bases not matched to a gene: 4. The CDR3 DNA reads as TGTGCCAGCAGTGAAACCGGGACTAGCGGGAGTAATGAGCAGTTCTTC. It yields the protein CASSETGTSGSNEQFF.

Here the CDR3 DNA reads TGTGCCAGCACCTTGGGGGGTCGCACTGAAGCTTTCTTT. Protein sequence: CASTLGGRTEAFF. This sequence joins TRBV6-6 and TRBJ1-1; D perhaps matches TRBD1 (5 bases). The CDR3 loop spans 13 amino acids. Per the germline V gene, CDR1 is MNHNY and CDR2 is SVGAGI (reference sequence). Trimming took off 7 bases at V and 4 bases at J, with 13 bases between the two ends.

The chain employs TRBV2 and TRBJ2-7, with TRBD1 matching 7 bases. The CDR3 length is 13 residues. Per the germline V gene, CDR1 is SNHLY and CDR2 is FYNNEI. V was clipped by 6 bases and J by 3 bases; unmatched bases: 5. CDR3 loop: CASRPGQFYEQYF. CDR3 in DNA: TGTGCCAGCAGACCGGGACAGTTCTACGAGCAGTACTTC.

The chain recombines TRBV5-6 with TRBJ1-1, with 8 nucleotides matching TRBD1. The junction had 4 bases not matched to a gene; V was cut back by 4 bases and J by 5 bases. The CDR3 spans 13 residues. The germline CDR1 and CDR2 sequences are SGHDT and YYEEEE. This CDR3 reads CASSRGTGTEAFF. In DNA form, the CDR3 reads TGTGCCAGCAGCCGTGGGACAGGAACTGAAGCTTTCTTT.

The chain joins TRBV7-8 to TRBJ2-5, with D unclear. Germline lookup yields CDR1 SGHVS and CDR2 FQNEAQ. CDR3 length equals 13 residues. Trimming cost V 5 bases and J 4 bases, with 11 bases left between them. The CDR3 here is CASSQELGETQYF. Here the CDR3 DNA reads TGTGCCAGCAGCCAAGAGTTAGGAGAGACCCAGTACTTC. Drawing the rest from reference TRBV7-8 and TRBJ2-5, the complete variable domain is GAGVSQSPRYKVAKRGQDVALRCDPISGHVSLFWYQQALGQGPEFLTYFQNEAQLDKSGLPSDRFFAERPEGSVSTLKIQRTQQEDSAVYLCASSQELGETQYFGPGTRLLVL.

The chain recombines TRBV30 with TRBJ1-1; D possibly corresponds to TRBD1 (5 bases). The CDR3 consists of 16 residues. Trimming shortened V by 3 bases and J by 5 bases, and 22 bases separated the two germline ends. Germline CDR1 and CDR2: GTSNPN and SVGIG (reference sequence). CDR3 bases: TGTGCCTGGAGCCCGCGGGGAGGGGACGGGGAGACTGAAGCTTTCTTT. Protein product: CAWSPRGGDGETEAFF.

This clone was observed a handful of times. The chain is built from TRBV7-9 and TRBJ2-5, with D unclear. This CDR3 comprises 15 residues. V was pared by 4 bases and J by 2 bases, with 14 bases between. Germline V gives CDR1 SEHNR, CDR2 FQNEAQ (reference sequence). The CDR3 nucleotides read TGTGCCAGCAGCTCCCTCCTAGAGCCTCAAGAGACCCAGTACTTC. As protein: CASSSLLEPQETQYF.

V gene TRBV28 combines with J gene TRBJ1-5; the D gene is possibly TRBD1 (5 bases). The V end lost 4 bases, the J end lost 3 bases, and 19 bases lay between the germline ends. Looked up from germline, CDR1 is MDHEN and CDR2 is SYDVKM. The length of the CDR3 is 17 residues. Here the CDR3 DNA reads TGTGCCAGCAGTTGGCCGGGACTCAGTGGGGTCAATCAGCCCCAGCATTTT. This gives the protein CASSWPGLSGVNQPQHF.

The J gene is TRBJ2-1, the V gene TRBV27; D is perhaps TRBD1 or TRBD2 (5 bases each). CDR1 is MNHEY, CDR2 SMNVEV, per germline (reference sequence). This CDR3 region has 14 residues. Trimming removed 6 bases at V and 6 bases at J, with 15 bases between. CDR3: CASRNRIRGNEQFF. For the CDR3, the DNA is TGTGCCAGCAGAAACAGGATTCGGGGCAATGAGCAGTTCTTC.

The J gene is TRBJ2-1, the V gene TRBV7-8; 11 bases align to TRBD2. V lost 5 bases, J lost 3 bases, and 3 bases stayed unmatched. CDR3 length: 15 residues. Per germline, CDR1 SGHVS and CDR2 FQNEAQ. The CDR3 DNA sequence: TGTGCCAGCAGCGTACTAGCGGGGGACTACAATGAGCAGTTCTTC. Translating gives CASSVLAGDYNEQFF.

The chain has TRBV10-2 and TRBJ2-7, with a weak D call TRBD1 (5 bases). The CDR3 extends over 11 amino acids. Trimming cost V 2 bases and J 6 bases, with 5 bases left between them. Germline loops: CDR1 WSHSY, CDR2 SAAADI. Here the CDR3 DNA reads TGCGCCAGCAGTGAGGGGGCCGAGCAGTACTTC. This gives the protein CASSEGAEQYF.

V usage is TRBV30 and J usage is TRBJ2-3; D unclear. There are 12 residues in the CDR3. Trimming cost V 4 bases and J 2 bases, with 7 bases left between them. The germline V gene encodes CDR1 GTSNPN and CDR2 SVGIG (reference sequence). CDR3 residues: CAWNRATDTQYF. In DNA, the CDR3 is TGTGCCTGGAATCGGGCCACAGATACGCAGTATTTT.

This chain joins TRBV30 and TRBJ2-7; D ambiguous. CDR3 length: 11 residues. V was pared by 5 bases and J by 3 bases, with 8 bases between. Looked up from germline, CDR1 is GTSNPN and CDR2 is SVGIG (reference sequence). The CDR3, as DNA: TGTGCCTGGGCCCTGAGCTACGAGCAGTACTTC. Residues: CAWALSYEQYF.

CDR3 DNA sequence: TGTGCCAGCAGCCTGGACGGGCGGATGCCCTACAATGAGCAGTTCTTC. It codes for CASSLDGRMPYNEQFF. The V and J genes are TRBV7-9 and TRBJ2-1, with no clear D. V dropped 5 bases and J dropped 2 bases, with 16 bases sitting between them. Germline assignment: CDR1 SEHNR and CDR2 FQNEAQ (reference sequence). The CDR3 consists of 16 residues.

This clone appeared a few times. The CDR3 here is CASSLAGDGGNQPQHF. The CDR3 DNA is TGTGCCAGCAGCCTCGCGGGGGACGGGGGCAATCAGCCCCAGCATTTT. The chain carries TRBV27 and TRBJ1-5, with D maybe TRBD1 (5 bases). V lost 6 bases to trimming and J lost 2 bases, with 17 bases between them. Germline CDR1 MNHEY, CDR2 SMNVEV (reference sequence). This CDR3 is built from 16 residues.